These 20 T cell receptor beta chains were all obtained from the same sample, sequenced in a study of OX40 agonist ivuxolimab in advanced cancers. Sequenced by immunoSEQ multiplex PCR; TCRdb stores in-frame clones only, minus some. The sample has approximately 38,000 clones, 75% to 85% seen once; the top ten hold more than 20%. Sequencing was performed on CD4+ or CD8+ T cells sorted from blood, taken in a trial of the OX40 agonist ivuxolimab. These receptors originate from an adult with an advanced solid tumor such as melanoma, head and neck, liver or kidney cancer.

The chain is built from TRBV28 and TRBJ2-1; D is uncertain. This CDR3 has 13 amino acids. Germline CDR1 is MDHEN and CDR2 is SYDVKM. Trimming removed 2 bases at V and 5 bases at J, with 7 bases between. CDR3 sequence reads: CASSLDTHNEQFF. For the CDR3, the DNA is TGTGCCAGCAGTTTAGACACCCACAATGAGCAGTTCTTC.

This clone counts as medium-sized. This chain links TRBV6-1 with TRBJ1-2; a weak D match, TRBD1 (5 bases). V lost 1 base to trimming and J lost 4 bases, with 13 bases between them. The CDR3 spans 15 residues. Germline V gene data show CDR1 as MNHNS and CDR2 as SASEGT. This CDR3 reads CASSEEGTVTYGYTF. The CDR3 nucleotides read TGTGCCAGCAGTGAAGAAGGGACTGTGACCTATGGCTACACCTTC.

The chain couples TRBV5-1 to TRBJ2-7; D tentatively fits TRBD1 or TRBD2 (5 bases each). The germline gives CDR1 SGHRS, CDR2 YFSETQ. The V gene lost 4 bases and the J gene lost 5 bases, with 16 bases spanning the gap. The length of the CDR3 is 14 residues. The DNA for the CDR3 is TGCGCCAGCAGCACCCGGGACGGAGTTGACGAGCAGTACTTC. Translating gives CASSTRDGVDEQYF.

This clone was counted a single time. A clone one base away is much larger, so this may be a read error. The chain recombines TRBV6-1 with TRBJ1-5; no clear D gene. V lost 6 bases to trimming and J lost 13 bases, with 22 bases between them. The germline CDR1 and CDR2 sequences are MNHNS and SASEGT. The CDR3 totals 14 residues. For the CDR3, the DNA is TGTGCCAGCAGCCAGGAGGACGACGAAGCGGTTCAGCATTTT. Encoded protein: CASSQEDDEAVQHF.

This CDR3 is CASSRLEPEADTQYF. The CDR3 DNA follows: TGTGCCAGCAGCCGCCTGGAGCCGGAGGCAGATACGCAGTATTTT. The chain combines TRBV6-6 with TRBJ2-3, with D possibly matching TRBD2 (5 bases). Germline V gene sequence: CDR1 MNHNY, CDR2 SVGAGI (reference sequence). V gave up 6 bases and J gave up 4 bases, with 17 bases separating them. This CDR3 region has 15 residues.

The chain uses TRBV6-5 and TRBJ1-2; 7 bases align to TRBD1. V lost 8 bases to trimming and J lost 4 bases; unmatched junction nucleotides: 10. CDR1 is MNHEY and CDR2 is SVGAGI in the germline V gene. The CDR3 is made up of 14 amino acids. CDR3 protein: CASGQAGGLYGYTF. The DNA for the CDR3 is TGTGCCAGCGGACAGGCGGGGGGGCTCTATGGCTACACCTTC.

The CDR3 region has the DNA TGTGCCAGCAGCCGGATTCCGCTGGATGGGTACACTGAAGCTTTCTTT. Protein sequence: CASSRIPLDGYTEAFF. The chain carries TRBV7-6 and TRBJ1-1; D is unresolved. The germline V gene encodes CDR1 SGHVS and CDR2 FNYEAQ. V was cut by 5 bases and J by 3 bases, with 19 bases left in between. The CDR3 sequence is 16 residues long.

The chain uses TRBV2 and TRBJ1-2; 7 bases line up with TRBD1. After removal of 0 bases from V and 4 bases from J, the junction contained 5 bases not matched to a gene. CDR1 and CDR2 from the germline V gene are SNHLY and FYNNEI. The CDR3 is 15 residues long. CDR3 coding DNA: TGTGCCAGCAGTGAAGCCGTTTCAGGGGGCTATGGCTACACCTTC. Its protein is CASSEAVSGGYGYTF.

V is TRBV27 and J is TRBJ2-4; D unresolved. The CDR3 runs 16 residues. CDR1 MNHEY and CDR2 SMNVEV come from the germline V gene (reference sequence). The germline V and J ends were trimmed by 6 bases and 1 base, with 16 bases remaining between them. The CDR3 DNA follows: TGTGCCAGCAGGACCCTGGACGCCGGGGCCAAAAACATTCAGTACTTC. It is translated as CASRTLDAGAKNIQYF.

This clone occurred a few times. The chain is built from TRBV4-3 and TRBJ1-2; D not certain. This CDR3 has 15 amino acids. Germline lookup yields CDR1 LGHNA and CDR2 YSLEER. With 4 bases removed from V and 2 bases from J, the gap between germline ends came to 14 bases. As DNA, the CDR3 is TGCGCCAGCAGCCTTTCAGGCCAGAGCAACTATGGCTACACCTTC. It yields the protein CASSLSGQSNYGYTF.

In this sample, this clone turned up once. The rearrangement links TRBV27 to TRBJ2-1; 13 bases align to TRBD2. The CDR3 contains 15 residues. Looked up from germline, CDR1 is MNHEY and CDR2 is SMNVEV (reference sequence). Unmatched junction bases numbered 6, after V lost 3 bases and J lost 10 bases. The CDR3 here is CASSFGLAGEKEQFF. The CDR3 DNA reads TGTGCCAGCAGTTTCGGACTAGCGGGAGAGAAGGAGCAGTTCTTC.

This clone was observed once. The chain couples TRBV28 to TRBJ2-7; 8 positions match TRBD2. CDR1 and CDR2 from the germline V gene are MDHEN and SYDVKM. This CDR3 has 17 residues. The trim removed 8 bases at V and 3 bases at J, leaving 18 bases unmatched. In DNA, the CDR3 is TGTGCCAGCCGAAGTTTTGTACTAGCGGAGGCTAACTACGAGCAGTACTTC. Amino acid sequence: CASRSFVLAEANYEQYF.

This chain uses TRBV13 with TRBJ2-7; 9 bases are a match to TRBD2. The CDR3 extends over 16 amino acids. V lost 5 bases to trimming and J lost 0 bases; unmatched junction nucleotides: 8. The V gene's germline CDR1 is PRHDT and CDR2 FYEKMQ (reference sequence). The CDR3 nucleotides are TGTGCCAGCAGCCAGGTCGGCGGGGGGGCCTCCTACGAGCAGTACTTC. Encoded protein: CASSQVGGGASYEQYF.

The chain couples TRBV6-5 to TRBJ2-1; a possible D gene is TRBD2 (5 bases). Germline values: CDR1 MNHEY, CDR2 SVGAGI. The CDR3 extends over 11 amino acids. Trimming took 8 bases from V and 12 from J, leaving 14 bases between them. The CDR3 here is CASVSGLVQFF. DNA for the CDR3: TGTGCCAGCGTCTCCGGACTTGTGCAGTTCTTC.

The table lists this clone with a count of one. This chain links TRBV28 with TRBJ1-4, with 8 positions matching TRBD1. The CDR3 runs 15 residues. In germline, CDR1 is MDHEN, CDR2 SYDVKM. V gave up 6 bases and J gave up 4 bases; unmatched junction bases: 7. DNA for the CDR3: TGTGCCAGCAGAGAAATACAGGGGGATAATGAAAAACTGTTTTTT. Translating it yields CASREIQGDNEKLFF. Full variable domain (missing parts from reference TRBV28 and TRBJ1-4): DVKVTQSSRYLVKRTGEKVFLECVQDMDHENMFWYRQDPGLGLRLIYFSYDVKMKEKGDIPEGYSVSREKKERFSLILESASTNQTSMYLCASREIQGDNEKLFFGSGTQLSVL.

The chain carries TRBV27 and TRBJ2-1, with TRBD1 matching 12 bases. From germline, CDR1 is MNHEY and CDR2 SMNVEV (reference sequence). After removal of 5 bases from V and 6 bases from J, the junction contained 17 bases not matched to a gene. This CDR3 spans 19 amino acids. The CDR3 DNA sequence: TGTGCCAGCAGTCCCCCGCCGGGACAGGGGGCCTTATTTGGCAATGAGCAGTTCTTC. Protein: CASSPPPGQGALFGNEQFF.

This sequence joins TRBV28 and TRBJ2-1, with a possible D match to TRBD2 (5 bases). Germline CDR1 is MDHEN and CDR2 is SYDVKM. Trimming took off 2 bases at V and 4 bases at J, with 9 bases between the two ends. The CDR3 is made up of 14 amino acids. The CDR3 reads CASSLPRGYNEQFF. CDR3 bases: TGTGCCAGCAGTTTACCCCGCGGGTACAATGAGCAGTTCTTC.

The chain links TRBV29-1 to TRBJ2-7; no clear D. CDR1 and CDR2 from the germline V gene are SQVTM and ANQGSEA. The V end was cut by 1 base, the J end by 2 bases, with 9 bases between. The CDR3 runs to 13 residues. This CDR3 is CSVEGGRAYEQYF. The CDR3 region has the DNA TGCAGCGTTGAAGGTGGACGTGCCTACGAGCAGTACTTC.

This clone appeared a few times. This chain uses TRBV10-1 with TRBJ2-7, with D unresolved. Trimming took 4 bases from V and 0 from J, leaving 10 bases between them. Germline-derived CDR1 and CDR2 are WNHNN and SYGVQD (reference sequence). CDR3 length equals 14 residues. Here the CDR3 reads CASSADTYSYEQYF. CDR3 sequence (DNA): TGCGCCAGCAGTGCTGACACCTACTCCTACGAGCAGTACTTC.

CDR3 region: CASRVSSGTEAFF. Here the CDR3 DNA reads TGTGCCAGCAGAGTCTCCTCAGGCACTGAAGCTTTCTTT. V gene TRBV5-6 combines with J gene TRBJ1-1; D gene unclear. CDR1 is SGHDT, CDR2 YYEEEE, per germline. With 5 bases removed from V and 4 bases from J, the gap between germline ends came to 12 bases. CDR3 size: 13 residues.